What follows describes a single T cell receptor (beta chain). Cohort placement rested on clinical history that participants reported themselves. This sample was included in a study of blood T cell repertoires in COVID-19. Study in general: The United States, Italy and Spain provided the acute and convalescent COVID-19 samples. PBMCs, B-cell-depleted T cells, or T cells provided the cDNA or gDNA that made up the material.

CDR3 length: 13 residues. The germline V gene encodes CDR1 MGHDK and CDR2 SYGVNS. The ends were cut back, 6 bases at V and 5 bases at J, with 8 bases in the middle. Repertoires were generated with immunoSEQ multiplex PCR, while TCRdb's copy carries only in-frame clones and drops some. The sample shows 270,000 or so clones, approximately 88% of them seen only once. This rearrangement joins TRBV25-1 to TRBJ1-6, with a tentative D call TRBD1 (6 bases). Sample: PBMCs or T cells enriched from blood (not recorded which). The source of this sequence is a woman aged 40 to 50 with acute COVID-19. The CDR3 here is CASRDSDNSPLHF. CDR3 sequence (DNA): TGTGCCAGCAGGGACAGCGATAATTCACCCCTCCACTTT.